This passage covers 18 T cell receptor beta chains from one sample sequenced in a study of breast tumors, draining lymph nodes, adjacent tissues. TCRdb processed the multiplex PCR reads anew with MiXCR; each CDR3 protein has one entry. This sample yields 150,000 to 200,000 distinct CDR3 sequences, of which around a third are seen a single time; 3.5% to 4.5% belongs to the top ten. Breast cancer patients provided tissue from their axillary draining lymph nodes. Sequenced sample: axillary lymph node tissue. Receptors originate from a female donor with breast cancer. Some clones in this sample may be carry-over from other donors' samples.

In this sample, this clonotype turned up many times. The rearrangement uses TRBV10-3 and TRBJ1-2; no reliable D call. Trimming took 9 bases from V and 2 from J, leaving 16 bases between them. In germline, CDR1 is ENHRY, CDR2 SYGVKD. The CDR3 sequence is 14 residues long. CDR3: CAIRRQGGNYGYTF. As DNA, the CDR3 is TGTGCCATTCGACGTCAAGGCGGGAACTATGGCTACACCTTC.

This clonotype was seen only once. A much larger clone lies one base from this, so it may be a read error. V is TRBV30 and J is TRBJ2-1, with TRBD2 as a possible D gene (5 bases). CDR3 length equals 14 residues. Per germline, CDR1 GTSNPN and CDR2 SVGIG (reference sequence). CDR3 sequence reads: CAWGVLAGYNEQFF. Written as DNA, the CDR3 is TGTGCCTGGGGTGTACTGGCGGGTTACAATGAGCAGTTCTTC.

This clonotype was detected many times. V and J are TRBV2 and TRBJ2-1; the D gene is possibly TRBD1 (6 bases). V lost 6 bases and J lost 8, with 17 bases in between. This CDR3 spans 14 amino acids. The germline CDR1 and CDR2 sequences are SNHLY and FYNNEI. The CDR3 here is CASSPQTGLHEQFF. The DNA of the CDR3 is TGTGCCAGCAGCCCCCAGACAGGCCTCCATGAGCAGTTCTTC.

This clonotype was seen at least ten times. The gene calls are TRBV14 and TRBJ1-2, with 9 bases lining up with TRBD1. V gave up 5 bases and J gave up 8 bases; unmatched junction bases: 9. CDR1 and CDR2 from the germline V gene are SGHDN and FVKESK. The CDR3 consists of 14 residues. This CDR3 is CASSFRRDREGYTF. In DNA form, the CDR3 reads TGTGCCAGCAGCTTCCGCCGGGACAGGGAAGGCTACACCTTC. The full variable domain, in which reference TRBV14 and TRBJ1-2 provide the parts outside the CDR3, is EAGVTQFPSHSVIEKGQTVTLRCDPISGHDNLYWYRRVMGKEIKFLLHFVKESKQDESGMPNNRFLAERTGGTYSTLKVQPAELEDSGVYFCASSFRRDREGYTFGSGTRLTVV.

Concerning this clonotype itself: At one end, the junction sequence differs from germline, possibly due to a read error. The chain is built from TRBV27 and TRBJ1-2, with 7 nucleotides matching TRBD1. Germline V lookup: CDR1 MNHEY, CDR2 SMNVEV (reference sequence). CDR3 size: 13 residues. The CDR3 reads CAGRGGRVGGYTF. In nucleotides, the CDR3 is TGTGCCGGCAGGGGGGGCAGGGTAGGAGGCTACACCTTC.

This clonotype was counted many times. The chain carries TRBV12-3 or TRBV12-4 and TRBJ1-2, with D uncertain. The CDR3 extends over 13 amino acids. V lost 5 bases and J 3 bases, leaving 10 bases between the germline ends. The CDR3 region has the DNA TGTGCCAGCAGTCCGAAACACCACTATGGCTACACCTTC. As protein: CASSPKHHYGYTF.

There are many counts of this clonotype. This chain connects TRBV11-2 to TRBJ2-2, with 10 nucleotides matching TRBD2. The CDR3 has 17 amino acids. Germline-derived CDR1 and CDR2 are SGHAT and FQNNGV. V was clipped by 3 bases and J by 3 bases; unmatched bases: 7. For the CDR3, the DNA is TGTGCCAGCAGCTTTGAGCGGGGGGGCCGCTACACCGGGGAGCTGTTTTTT. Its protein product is CASSFERGGRYTGELFF.

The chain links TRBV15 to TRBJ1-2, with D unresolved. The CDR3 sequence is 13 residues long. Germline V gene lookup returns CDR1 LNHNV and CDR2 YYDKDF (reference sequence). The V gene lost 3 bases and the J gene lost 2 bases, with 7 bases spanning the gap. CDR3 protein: CATSSAGNYGYTF. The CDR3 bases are TGTGCCACCAGCAGTGCGGGGAACTATGGCTACACCTTC.

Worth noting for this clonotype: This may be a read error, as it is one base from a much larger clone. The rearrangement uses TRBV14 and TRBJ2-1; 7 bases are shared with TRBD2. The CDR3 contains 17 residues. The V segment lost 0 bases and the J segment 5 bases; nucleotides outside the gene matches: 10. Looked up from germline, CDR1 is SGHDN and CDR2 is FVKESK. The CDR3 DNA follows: TGTGCCAGCAGCCAAGATTGGGCGGGAGAGGCCCACAATGAGCAGTTCTTC. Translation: CASSQDWAGEAHNEQFF.

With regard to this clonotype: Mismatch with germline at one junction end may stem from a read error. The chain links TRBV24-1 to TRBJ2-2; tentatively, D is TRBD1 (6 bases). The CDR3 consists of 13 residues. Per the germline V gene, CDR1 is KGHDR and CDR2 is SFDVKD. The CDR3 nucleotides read TGTGCCACCGGGACACCGAACACCGGGGAGATGCTTTTT. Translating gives CATGTPNTGEMLF.

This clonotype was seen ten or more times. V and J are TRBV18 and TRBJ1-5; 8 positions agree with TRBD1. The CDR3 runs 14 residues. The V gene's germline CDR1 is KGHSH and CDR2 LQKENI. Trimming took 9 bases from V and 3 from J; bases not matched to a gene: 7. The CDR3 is CASSMGQVNQPQHF. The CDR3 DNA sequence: TGTGCCAGTAGTATGGGACAGGTCAATCAGCCCCAGCATTTT.

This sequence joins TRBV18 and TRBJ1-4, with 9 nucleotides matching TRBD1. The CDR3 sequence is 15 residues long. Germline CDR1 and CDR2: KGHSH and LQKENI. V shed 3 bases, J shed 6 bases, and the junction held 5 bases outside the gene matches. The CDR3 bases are TGTGCCAGCTCACCTGGGACAGGGTTGGATGAAAAACTGTTTTTT. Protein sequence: CASSPGTGLDEKLFF.

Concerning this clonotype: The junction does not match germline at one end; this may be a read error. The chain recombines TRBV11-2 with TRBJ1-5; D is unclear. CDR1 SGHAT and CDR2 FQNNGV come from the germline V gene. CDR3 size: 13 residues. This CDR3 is CASSLTDGSPQHF. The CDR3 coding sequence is TGTGCAAGCAGCTTAACGGACGGATCCCCCCAGCATTTT.

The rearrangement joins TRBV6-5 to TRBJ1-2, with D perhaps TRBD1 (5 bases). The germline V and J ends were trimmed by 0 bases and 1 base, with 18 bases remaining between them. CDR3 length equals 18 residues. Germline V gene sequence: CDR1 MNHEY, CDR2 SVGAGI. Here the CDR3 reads CASSYSRRGSKHNYGYTF. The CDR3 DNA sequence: TGTGCCAGCAGTTACTCGAGACGGGGGTCTAAGCATAACTATGGCTACACCTTC.

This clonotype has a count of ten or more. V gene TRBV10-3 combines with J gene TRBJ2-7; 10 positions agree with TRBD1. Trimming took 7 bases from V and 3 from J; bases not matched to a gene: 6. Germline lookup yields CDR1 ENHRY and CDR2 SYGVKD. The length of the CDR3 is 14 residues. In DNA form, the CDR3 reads TGTGCCATCACCGAGGACAGGGGGAGCTACGAGCAGTACTTC. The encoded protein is CAITEDRGSYEQYF.

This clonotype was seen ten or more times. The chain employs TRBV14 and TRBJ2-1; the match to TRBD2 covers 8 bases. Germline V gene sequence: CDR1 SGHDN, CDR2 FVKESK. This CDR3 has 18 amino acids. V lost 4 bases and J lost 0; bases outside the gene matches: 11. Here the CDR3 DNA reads TGTGCCAGCAGCCGCCGAGAGTTCGGGGGGGGCTCCTACAATGAGCAGTTCTTC. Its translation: CASSRREFGGGSYNEQFF. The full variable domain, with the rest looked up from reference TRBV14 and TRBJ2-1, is EAGVTQFPSHSVIEKGQTVTLRCDPISGHDNLYWYRRVMGKEIKFLLHFVKESKQDESGMPNNRFLAERTGGTYSTLKVQPAELEDSGVYFCASSRREFGGGSYNEQFFGPGTRLTVL.

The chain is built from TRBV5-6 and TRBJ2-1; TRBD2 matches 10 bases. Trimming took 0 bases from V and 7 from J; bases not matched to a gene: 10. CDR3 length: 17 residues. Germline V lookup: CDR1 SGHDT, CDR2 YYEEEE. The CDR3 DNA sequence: TGTGCCAGCAGCTTGGGTTCCCTAGCGGGAGTGTTAAATGAGCAGTTCTTC. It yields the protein CASSLGSLAGVLNEQFF.

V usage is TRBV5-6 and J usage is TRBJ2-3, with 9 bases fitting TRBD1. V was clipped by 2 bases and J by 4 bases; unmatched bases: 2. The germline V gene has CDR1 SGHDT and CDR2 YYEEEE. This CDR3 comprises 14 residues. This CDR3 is CASSLRQGADTQYF. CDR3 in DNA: TGTGCCAGCAGCTTAAGACAGGGGGCAGATACGCAGTATTTT.